Listed below are T cell receptor beta chains from one sample, sequenced in a study of T cell responses to AZD1222 COVID-19 vaccine. The protocol was immunoSEQ multiplex PCR, while the TCRdb copy is restricted to in-frame clones and leaves out a portion. This repertoire shows roughly 180,000 clones, roughly 88% found once; its top ten account for 0.45% to 0.55%. Sequenced material: peripheral blood, taken on day 0 of AZD1222 vaccination. The receptors were gathered from an adult in good health. The CDR3 runs from the conserved cysteine through the conserved F or W. The D gene is left open where the match is weak. Some rows mark clone size as missing; the rest say once, few, many or name a class of expanded clone.

v_call,clone_size,d_call,j_call,cdr3_nt,cdr3_aa
TRBV7-8,.,.,TRBJ1-6,TGTGCCAGCAGCTTTGGGCGGCTAAACAGCTCCTATAATTCACCCCTCCACTTT,CASSFGRLNSSYNSPLHF
TRBV29-1,.,.,TRBJ2-2,TGCAGCGTTAAGAACGCCGGGGAGCTGTTTTTT,CSVKNAGELFF
TRBV4-2,.,.,TRBJ2-1,TGTGCCAGCATGCGTGGACTGGGGGACAATGAGCAGTTCTTC,CASMRGLGDNEQFF
TRBV5-6,.,.,TRBJ2-5,TGTGCCAGCAGCCCGACAGACCAAGAGACCCAGTACTTC,CASSPTDQETQYF
TRBV6-2/TRBV6-3,.,.,TRBJ1-2,TGTGCCAGCAGTTACAATCCGGGGGGCTACACCTTC,CASSYNPGGYTF
TRBV7-2,.,.,TRBJ1-3,TGTGCCAGCAGCTTAGGCCGGGCAGGAGGAAACACCATATATTTT,CASSLGRAGGNTIYF
TRBV27,few,.,TRBJ2-1,TGTGCCAGCAGCCCAACACCGAGGGGTACTGAGCAGTTCTTC,CASSPTPRGTEQFF
TRBV9,.,.,TRBJ1-6,TGTGCCAGCAGCTCCACGGGGACCCTACAGAATAATTCACCCCTCCACTTT,CASSSTGTLQNNSPLHF
TRBV6-4,.,TRBD1,TRBJ2-5,TGTGCCAGCAGAGCAGGGGGCCAAGAGACCCAGTACTTC,CASRAGGQETQYF
TRBV10-2,.,.,TRBJ1-1,TGCGCCAGCAGTGTTGGGGAATCCACTGAAGCTTTCTTT,CASSVGESTEAFF
TRBV5-5,.,.,TRBJ1-3,TGTGCCAGCAGCTTCGGGGGCCTATCTGGAAACACCATATATTTT,CASSFGGLSGNTIYF
TRBV9,.,.,TRBJ2-3,TGTGCCAGCAGCGTAGGGGGAGGAGGCACAGATACGCAGTATTTT,CASSVGGGGTDTQYF
TRBV28,.,.,TRBJ2-1,TGTGCCAGCGGAATATGGGTGAGCTCCTACAATGAGCAGTTCTTC,CASGIWVSSYNEQFF
TRBV6-2/TRBV6-3,.,TRBD1,TRBJ1-5,TGTGCCAGCAGTTACCTCGCTCCGGGACAGCTTAATCAGCCCCAGCATTTT,CASSYLAPGQLNQPQHF
TRBV4-3,.,.,TRBJ1-1,TGCGCCAGCAGCCCCGGACACAACACTGAAGCTTTCTTT,CASSPGHNTEAFF
TRBV2,.,.,TRBJ1-2,TGTGCCAGCAAGACAGATCCTTCCTATGGCTACACCTTC,CASKTDPSYGYTF
TRBV2,.,TRBD1,TRBJ2-2,TGTGCCAGCAGACGGGACAGGGCGAACACCGGGGAGCTGTTTTTT,CASRRDRANTGELFF
TRBV28,.,TRBD2,TRBJ2-3,TGTGCCAGCAGTTTACTAGCGGGGGAGACAGATACGCAGTATTTT,CASSLLAGETDTQYF
TRBV20-1,.,.,TRBJ2-3,TGCAGTGCTAGGGAATCAGATACGCAGTATTTT,CSARESDTQYF
TRBV19,.,.,TRBJ1-6,TGTGCCAGTAGTACGGTTTTCTGGGGATTTGGAAATTCACCCCTCCACTTT,CASSTVFWGFGNSPLHF
TRBV11-1,.,TRBD1,TRBJ2-5,TGTGCCAGCAGCTGGGGGACAGGGTATGGGGAGACCCAGTACTTC,CASSWGTGYGETQYF
TRBV7-3,.,.,TRBJ1-6,TGTGCCAGCAGCTTACAGGGCAAATCACCCCTCCACTTT,CASSLQGKSPLHF
TRBV10-3,.,.,TRBJ2-7,TGTGCCATCATGAAACGGGACCTCCTCCCCCTCGAGCAGTACTTC,CAIMKRDLLPLEQYF
TRBV7-2,once,TRBD1,TRBJ2-1,TGTGCCAGCGCGGGACAGGGTTTTAATGAGCAGTTCTTC,CASAGQGFNEQFF
TRBV6-5,once,.,TRBJ1-5,TGTGCCAGCAGTTCAGACAGGCGAAATCAGCCCCAGCATTTT,CASSSDRRNQPQHF
TRBV30,few,.,TRBJ1-6,TGTGCCTGGAGTCCGCGGCGCGGATCCCAAAATAATTCACCCCTCCACTTT,CAWSPRRGSQNNSPLHF
TRBV7-3,.,.,TRBJ1-4,TGTGCCAGCAGCTTACCGGGACAACCTAATGAAAAACTGTTTTTT,CASSLPGQPNEKLFF
TRBV7-6,.,.,TRBJ1-1,TGTGCCAGCAGCCCCCTATTCACTGAAGCTTTCTTT,CASSPLFTEAFF
TRBV11-2,.,.,TRBJ2-7,TGTGCCAGCAGCTTCCTAAAAGGGGTCCTCGAGCAGTACTTC,CASSFLKGVLEQYF
TRBV11-2,.,.,TRBJ2-7,TGTGCCAGCAGCTTAGATATCGGGGGTTGGACCTCCTACGAGCAGTACTTC,CASSLDIGGWTSYEQYF
TRBV27,.,.,TRBJ1-4,TGTGCCAGCTCCCCTCTGGTCTTAGGAAATGAAAAACTGTTTTTT,CASSPLVLGNEKLFF
TRBV5-6,.,.,TRBJ2-7,TGTGCCAGCAGCTTGGGATCAGGGCCTTACTACGAGCAGTACTTC,CASSLGSGPYYEQYF
TRBV10-3,.,TRBD1,TRBJ1-1,TGTGCCATCAGTGAGTGGGGAGGGGGCGCGATAAACACTGAAGCTTTCTTT,CAISEWGGGAINTEAFF
TRBV19,.,TRBD2,TRBJ2-7,TGTGCCAGCTCGGGACTAGCTTCCTACGAGCAGTACTTC,CASSGLASYEQYF
TRBV10-3,many,.,TRBJ1-5,TGTGCCTCCGGCAGGGATGGCAATCAGCCCCAGCATTTT,CASGRDGNQPQHF
TRBV28,.,TRBD2,TRBJ2-1,TGTGCCAGCAGTGTGGGAACTAGCGGCCCCTACAATGAGCAGTTCTTC,CASSVGTSGPYNEQFF
TRBV16,.,.,TRBJ1-5,TGTGCCAGCAGCCCGGTTAGCAATCAGCCCCAGCATTTT,CASSPVSNQPQHF
TRBV5-1,.,.,TRBJ1-5,TGCGCCAGCAGCTCCAAGTCAGGTACGAGCAATCAGCCCCAGCATTTT,CASSSKSGTSNQPQHF
TRBV4-2,.,.,TRBJ1-1,TGTGCCAGCAGCCAAGGTAGGGGCGTTGCCTCTGAAGCTTTCTTT,CASSQGRGVASEAFF
TRBV9,.,TRBD2,TRBJ2-7,TGTGCCAGCAGCGGAGGACTAGCTTCAGTGGGGTACGAGCAGTACTTC,CASSGGLASVGYEQYF
TRBV27,.,.,TRBJ1-2,TGTGCCAGCAGCCTTACCCAGCCCTCTCACTATGGCTACACCTTC,CASSLTQPSHYGYTF
TRBV27,.,.,TRBJ1-1,TGTGCCAGCAGTCCCGGGACTGGGAACACTGAAGCTTTCTTT,CASSPGTGNTEAFF
TRBV5-1,.,.,TRBJ1-6,TGCGCCAGCAGCTGGGGGGACGGAAATTCACCCCTCCACTTT,CASSWGDGNSPLHF
TRBV19,.,TRBD1,TRBJ2-7,TGTGCCAGTAGTATAGGACAGGGCCTCCGCTACGAGCAGTACTTC,CASSIGQGLRYEQYF
TRBV25-1,.,.,TRBJ1-4,TGTGCCAGCAGTGCCCGGGGGGGGATGAATGAAAAACTGTTTTTT,CASSARGGMNEKLFF
TRBV28,.,TRBD1,TRBJ2-3,TGTGCCAGTCTAAGGGGGCAGACCTCCCGGACGCAGTATTTT,CASLRGQTSRTQYF
TRBV19,.,.,TRBJ1-4,TGTGCCAGTAGCAGAGACAGACAGAATGAAAAACTGTTTTTT,CASSRDRQNEKLFF
TRBV3-1/TRBV3-2,once,.,TRBJ1-1,TGTGCCAGCAGCGGAAAAAGACCCCAGAACACTGAAGCTTTCTTT,CASSGKRPQNTEAFF
TRBV3-1/TRBV3-2,few,TRBD1,TRBJ1-1,TGTGCCAGCAGCCATACAGGGGGCCTCACTGAAGCTTTCTTT,CASSHTGGLTEAFF